This section outlines one T cell receptor (beta chain) sequence together with its context. Germline CDR1 is SGHTA and CDR2 is FQGNSA. V was clipped by 5 bases and J by 0 bases; unmatched bases: 7. The CDR3 is 16 amino acids. This specimen comes from a study of blood T cell repertoires in COVID-19. TCRdb keeps only in-frame clones here, not all; method: immunoSEQ multiplex PCR. The sample includes about 130,000 clones, about four fifths of them seen just once. The clonotype originates from a woman of 80 years or more with acute or convalescent COVID-19. What was sequenced was peripheral blood. The V gene is TRBV7-2, the J gene TRBJ1-2, with 9 bases identical to TRBD1. CDR3 in amino acids: CASSLGGQGANYGYTF. For the CDR3, the DNA is TGTGCCAGCAGCCTGGGGGGACAGGGAGCTAACTATGGCTACACCTTC.